The T cell receptor beta chain under discussion was sequenced for a study of blood T cell repertoires in COVID-19. Study background: COVID-19 samples from acute and convalescent phases originated in the United States, Italy and Spain. PBMCs, B-cell-depleted T cells, or T cells provided the cDNA or gDNA that made up the material.

The authors' processing: Amplifying reference gene primers gave estimates of nucleated cell counts. Sequenced by immunoSEQ multiplex PCR; TCRdb stores in-frame clones only, minus some. V and J calls plus clone size are reproduced from that table; the DNA served to infer D and trimming. The sample contains fewer than 180,000 clones, 65% to 90% of which appear only once. CDR1 MNHNY and CDR2 SVGAGI come from the germline V gene (reference sequence). CDR3 size: 15 residues. Unmatched junction bases numbered 6, after V lost 4 bases and J lost 3 bases. Sequencing was done on a sample of peripheral blood. J is TRBJ2-1 and V is TRBV6-6; 7 nucleotides line up with TRBD2. This sequence was found in a man aged 65 to 85 with acute or convalescent COVID-19. CDR3 region: CASSLAGVNYNEQFF. The CDR3 region has the DNA TGTGCCAGCAGTTTGGCGGGAGTGAACTACAATGAGCAGTTCTTC.